A single T cell receptor (beta chain) is shown here with its context. Assay used: immunoSEQ multiplex PCR; TCRdb lists only in-frame clones, some missing. The sample holds about 97,000 clones, approximately 95% seen once. Deletions cut 0 bases from V and 5 bases from J, with 14 bases between. This CDR3 has 15 amino acids. Per the germline V gene, CDR1 is KGHSH and CDR2 is LQKENI. This record belongs to a study of cytomegalovirus exposure and HLA in healthy donors. The sequenced sample consisted of PBMCs. This clonotype was sampled from a woman between 18 and 30 years old in good health and CMV-seronegative. The chain recombines TRBV18 with TRBJ2-7; D perhaps matches TRBD1 (5 bases). The CDR3 here is CASSPPSGSANEQYF. In nucleotides, the CDR3 is TGTGCCAGCTCACCACCCTCAGGGTCGGCAAACGAGCAGTACTTC.